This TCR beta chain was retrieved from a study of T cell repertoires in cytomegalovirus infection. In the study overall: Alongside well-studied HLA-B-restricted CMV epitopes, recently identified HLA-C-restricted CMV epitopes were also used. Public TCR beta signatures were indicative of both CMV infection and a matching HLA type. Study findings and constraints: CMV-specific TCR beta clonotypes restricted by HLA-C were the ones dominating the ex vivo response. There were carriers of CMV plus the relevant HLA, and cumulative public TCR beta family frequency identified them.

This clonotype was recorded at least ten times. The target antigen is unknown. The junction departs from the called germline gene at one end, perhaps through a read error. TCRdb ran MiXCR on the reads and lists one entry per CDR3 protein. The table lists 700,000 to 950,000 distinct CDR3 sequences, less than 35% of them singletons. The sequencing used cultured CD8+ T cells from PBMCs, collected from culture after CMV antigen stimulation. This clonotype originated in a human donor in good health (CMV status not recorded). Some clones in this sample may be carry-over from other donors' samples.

CDR3 DNA sequence: TGTGCCAGCAGCTTATCCGGAGGGAACACTGAAGCTTTCTTT. This translates into CASSLSGGNTEAFF. The chain has TRBV27 and TRBJ1-1; D remains unclear. The CDR3 length is 14 residues. Germline V CDR1 and CDR2: MNHEY, SMNVEV (reference sequence).